The 11 T cell receptor beta chains listed next were all sequenced from one sample in a study of shared clonotypes between healthy human individuals. TCRdb's copy holds only in-frame clones and misses some; the assay was immunoSEQ multiplex PCR. The data contain 1,400,000 or so clones, less than 99% of them singletons. Sequenced sample: naive CD4+ T cells sorted from blood. Documented subset: CD45RA+ positively selected. The receptors here all came from a man aged 25 to 40 in good health.

The J gene is TRBJ2-5, the V gene TRBV5-1; 7 nucleotides line up with TRBD1. J was trimmed by 0 bases and V by 0 bases; bases with no gene match: 8. CDR1 is SGHRS and CDR2 is YFSETQ in the germline V gene. The CDR3 is 17 amino acids. The CDR3 loop reads CASSLAPDRTYQETQYF. The CDR3 bases are TGCGCCAGCAGCTTGGCCCCGGACAGGACGTACCAAGAGACCCAGTACTTC.

The chain has TRBV27 and TRBJ2-7; D is ambiguous. CDR1 is MNHEY and CDR2 is SMNVEV in the germline V gene (reference sequence). The CDR3 has 12 amino acids. Trimming pared 2 bases from V and 0 bases from J, leaving 2 bases between. The DNA of the CDR3 is TGTGCCAGCAGTTTAAACTCCTACGAGCAGTACTTC. Its protein is CASSLNSYEQYF.

The J gene is TRBJ2-2, the V gene TRBV5-1, with D hard to call. Trimming shortened V by 2 bases and J by 4 bases, and 15 bases separated the two germline ends. The CDR3 is 16 amino acids. The germline CDR1 and CDR2 sequences are SGHRS and YFSETQ. The CDR3 DNA sequence: TGCGCCAGCAGCTTAATGGTCGATGGATCCACCGGGGAGCTGTTTTTT. Translation: CASSLMVDGSTGELFF.

This clone was seen only once. The J gene is TRBJ2-2, the V gene TRBV2; TRBD1 is a possible D gene (5 bases). The CDR3 is 14 residues long. Trimming shortened V by 4 bases and J by 7 bases, and 13 bases separated the two germline ends. Per the germline V gene, CDR1 is SNHLY and CDR2 is FYNNEI. The CDR3 region is CASSGGSWGGELFF. The CDR3 DNA reads TGTGCCAGCAGTGGGGGCAGCTGGGGCGGGGAGCTGTTTTTT.

A single count supports this clone. Other DNA sequences within the sample encode an identical CDR3. The chain uses TRBV18 and TRBJ2-5; D is undetermined. V was pared by 4 bases and J by 3 bases, with 3 bases between. There are 11 residues in the CDR3. Germline V gene lookup returns CDR1 KGHSH and CDR2 LQKENI. CDR3: CASSLEETQYF. The CDR3 nucleotides are TGTGCCAGCTCACTTGAAGAGACCCAGTACTTC. The whole variable domain, filled in from reference TRBV18 and TRBJ2-5, reads NAGVMQNPRHLVRRRGQEARLRCSPMKGHSHVYWYRQLPEEGLKFMVYLQKENIIDESGMPKERFSAEFPKEGPSILRIQQVVRGDSAAYFCASSLEETQYFGPGTRLLVL.

The chain uses TRBV14 and TRBJ2-7, with a tentative D call TRBD1 (6 bases). The germline V and J ends were trimmed by 5 bases and 3 bases, with 26 bases remaining between them. CDR3 size: 18 residues. Germline CDR1 reads SGHDN; CDR2 reads FVKESK. The CDR3 DNA reads TGTGCCAGCAGCTTTAAGGACAGCAACACTGTAAGGCGCTACGAGCAGTACTTC. It codes for CASSFKDSNTVRRYEQYF.

The chain carries TRBV30 and TRBJ2-7; 11 bases align to TRBD1. Germline V lookup: CDR1 GTSNPN, CDR2 SVGIG (reference sequence). The CDR3 is 16 amino acids. The V segment lost 4 bases and the J segment 9 bases; nucleotides outside the gene matches: 17. The CDR3 DNA is TGTGCCTGGACCGCGACCTCCGGGACAGGGGGAATATGGCAGTACTTC. Encoded protein: CAWTATSGTGGIWQYF.

V gene TRBV6-6 combines with J gene TRBJ1-1, with 7 bases matching TRBD1. This CDR3 spans 15 amino acids. Germline trimming cut 0 bases from V and 4 bases from J; bases unmatched to any gene: 5. Germline V gene data show CDR1 as MNHNY and CDR2 as SVGAGI (reference sequence). The CDR3 DNA is TGTGCCAGCAGTTACTCCGACAGGGTTGGCACTGAAGCTTTCTTT. Residues: CASSYSDRVGTEAFF.

This clone appeared once. This chain joins TRBV19 and TRBJ2-5; 8 nucleotides line up with TRBD2. CDR1 and CDR2 (germline): LNHDA, SQIVND (reference sequence). V shed 3 bases and J 2 bases; nucleotides not matched to a gene: 8. This CDR3 is built from 16 residues. CDR3 nucleotide sequence: TGTGCCAGTAGTATTTCCGGGAGGGCCAGGCAAGAGACCCAGTACTTC. It is translated as CASSISGRARQETQYF.

This chain uses TRBV4-3 with TRBJ2-7; 7 bases are a match to TRBD1. J was trimmed by 3 bases and V by 4 bases; bases with no gene match: 3. Germline V CDR1 and CDR2: LGHNA, YSLEER. This CDR3 has 13 amino acids. CDR3 in DNA: TGCGCCAGCAGCCGGGGACAGTTCTACGAGCAGTACTTC. Translating it yields CASSRGQFYEQYF.

Only one count was recorded for this clone. The sample has other DNA sequences that encode this CDR3 too. The genes are TRBV9 and TRBJ2-2, with D possibly TRBD2 on 5 matching bases. The germline V and J ends were trimmed by 0 bases and 1 base, with 7 bases remaining between them. CDR3 length equals 15 residues. The germline V gene encodes CDR1 SGDLS and CDR2 YYNGEE. The chain's CDR3 is CASSVASGNTGELFF. DNA for the CDR3: TGTGCCAGCAGCGTAGCCAGCGGGAACACCGGGGAGCTGTTTTTT. Together with reference TRBV9 and TRBJ2-2, the CDR3 gives the full variable domain: DSGVTQTPKHLITATGQRVTLRCSPRSGDLSVYWYQQSLDQGLQFLIQYYNGEERAKGNILERFSAQQFPDLHSELNLSSLELGDSALYFCASSVASGNTGELFFGEGSRLTVL.